The table lists the clone carrying this T cell receptor (beta chain) with a count of one. As yet, its antigen is unknown. Method: immunoSEQ multiplex PCR; TCRdb's copy keeps in-frame clones and lacks some. This table holds about 81,000 clones, less than 95% found once. The data derive from a study of T cell responses to AZD1222 COVID-19 vaccine. The study, taken as a whole, reports: It should be noted that donors were predominantly white British and more often female, and clonal diversity was possibly underestimated.

V gave up 6 bases and J gave up 7 bases, with 9 bases separating them. The CDR3 has 12 amino acids. Sequences were derived from peripheral blood, sampled 28 days after the second AZD1222 dose. The V gene is TRBV12-3 or TRBV12-4, the J gene TRBJ1-4; no reliable D call. The clonotype originates from an adult who received the AZD1222 COVID-19 vaccine. CDR3 coding DNA: TGTGCCAGCAGCCTCGTCGGTGAAAAACTGTTTTTT. Translating it yields CASSLVGEKLFF.